This T cell receptor beta chain was identified during a study of STAT3 mutations in large granular lymphocyte leukemia. Study observations and caveats: Every T-cell large granular lymphocyte leukemia patient had at least one immunodominant TCR beta clonotype. In several patients, dominant TCR clone burden exceeded STAT3 mutant burden, suggesting STAT3 mutation arose secondarily. After therapy, about 30% of the 18 patients switched clonotypes, all new clones STAT3 wild type. In some patients, a small highly pathogenic clone possibly went undetected.

TCRbeta libraries averaged around 39,000 productive templates per sample. TCRdb keeps only in-frame clones here, not all; method: immunoSEQ multiplex PCR. The table has approximately 10,000 clones, about 78% seen once. V gave up 4 bases and J gave up 2 bases; unmatched junction bases: 5. Per germline, CDR1 MNHEY and CDR2 SMNVEV (reference sequence). This CDR3 contains 16 residues. This clone was observed a single time. The antigen remains unidentified. This chain links TRBV27 with TRBJ1-5, with TRBD1 matching over 10 bases. Sequenced material: peripheral blood mononuclear cells. This TCR was sampled from a man in his sixties with T-cell large granular lymphocyte leukemia. Some clones in this sample may be carry-over from other donors' samples. The CDR3 DNA is TGTGCCAGCAGTTCCGGGACAGGGGTCGGCAATCAGCCCCAGCATTTT. This encodes CASSSGTGVGNQPQHF.